The 25 T cell receptor beta chains in this list originate from one sample, sequenced in a study of shared clonotypes between healthy human individuals. The method was immunoSEQ multiplex PCR; TCRdb's version includes in-frame clones alone and lacks a portion of them. The sample has about 500,000 clones; over 60% are singletons. The specimen was PBMCs. The receptors come from a woman between 40 and 55 years old in good health. Some clones in this sample may be carry-over from other donors' samples.

V is TRBV7-7 and J is TRBJ1-1, with D unclear. With 5 bases removed from V and 0 bases from J, the gap between germline ends came to 10 bases. CDR1 and CDR2 from the germline V gene are SSHAT and FNYEAQ (reference sequence). The CDR3 loop spans 14 amino acids. CDR3 nucleotides: TGTGCCAGCAGCCCCGACGGGTTGAACACTGAAGCTTTCTTT. Amino acid sequence: CASSPDGLNTEAFF. Complete variable domain (other parts from reference TRBV7-7 and TRBJ1-1): GAGVSQSPRYKVTKRGQDVTLRCDPISSHATLYWYQQALGQGPEFLTYFNYEAQPDKSGLPSDRFSAERPEGSISTLTIQRTEQRDSAMYRCASSPDGLNTEAFFGQGTRLTVV.

The V call is TRBV5-8, the J call TRBJ2-2; either TRBD1 or TRBD2 may fit D (6 bases each). Germline CDR1 is SGHTS and CDR2 is YDEGEE. The CDR3 is 16 residues long. The germline V and J ends were trimmed by 0 bases and 3 bases, with 12 bases remaining between them. The CDR3 nucleotides read TGTGCCAGCAGCTTGGTTTGGGGGGCCGACACCGGGGAGCTGTTTTTT. Translation gives CASSLVWGADTGELFF.

The chain joins TRBV2 to TRBJ2-2, with D hard to call. The ends were cut back, 4 bases at V and 2 bases at J, with 8 bases in the middle. The CDR3 loop spans 14 amino acids. Germline V gives CDR1 SNHLY, CDR2 FYNNEI. The CDR3 DNA reads as TGTGCCAGCAGTGTACTGGTTAACACCGGGGAGCTGTTTTTT. It codes for CASSVLVNTGELFF.

J is TRBJ2-2 and V is TRBV5-4; TRBD2 might be the D (6 bases). This CDR3 spans 15 amino acids. CDR1 and CDR2 from the germline V gene are SGHNT and YYREEE (reference sequence). V lost 0 bases and J lost 0, with 6 bases in between. CDR3 bases: TGTGCCAGCAGCTTGGGCGGGACGAACACCGGGGAGCTGTTTTTT. Residues: CASSLGGTNTGELFF. Supplemented by reference TRBV5-4 and TRBJ2-2, the full variable domain reads ETGVTQSPTHLIKTRGQQVTLRCSSQSGHNTVSWYQQALGQGPQFIFQYYREEENGRGNFPPRFSGLQFPNYSSELNVNALELDDSALYLCASSLGGTNTGELFFGEGSRLTVL.

This rearrangement joins TRBV10-1 to TRBJ1-1; no reliable D call. The V end lost 3 bases, the J end lost 1 base, and 9 bases lay between the germline ends. The CDR3 length is 14 residues. Germline CDR1 and CDR2: WNHNN and SYGVQD (reference sequence). The CDR3 DNA reads as TGCGCCAGCAGTGACGGCAGCCGGAACACTGAAGCTTTCTTT. It encodes CASSDGSRNTEAFF.

V and J are TRBV18 and TRBJ2-5; D possibly uses TRBD1 or TRBD2 (6 bases each). The CDR3 spans 15 residues. Germline lookup yields CDR1 KGHSH and CDR2 LQKENI. V lost 1 base to trimming and J lost 2 bases, with 11 bases between them. The CDR3 DNA reads TGTGCCAGCTCACCACAGGGGGGCCTTCAAGAGACCCAGTACTTC. Translated: CASSPQGGLQETQYF.

Many counts were recorded for this clone. The gene calls are TRBV15 and TRBJ2-1, with TRBD2 matching 8 bases. V lost 8 bases and J lost 7; bases outside the gene matches: 13. Germline assignment: CDR1 LNHNV and CDR2 YYDKDF (reference sequence). This CDR3 spans 15 amino acids. The CDR3 region is CATSAGALSRNEQFF. As DNA, the CDR3 is TGTGCCACCTCAGCGGGAGCTCTTTCTCGAAATGAGCAGTTCTTC.

The V and J genes are TRBV7-2 and TRBJ1-2; D possibly corresponds to TRBD1 (5 bases). Germline V gene lookup returns CDR1 SGHTA and CDR2 FQGNSA. V dropped 4 bases and J dropped 6 bases, with 24 bases sitting between them. The CDR3 loop spans 17 amino acids. CDR3 amino acids: CASSSAWVDRGGDGYTF. In nucleotides, the CDR3 is TGTGCCAGCAGCTCCGCCTGGGTCGACCGGGGCGGAGATGGCTACACCTTC.

The chain couples TRBV18 to TRBJ2-1; TRBD1 matches 9 bases. V lost 5 bases to trimming and J lost 4 bases; unmatched junction nucleotides: 6. The V gene's germline CDR1 is KGHSH and CDR2 LQKENI. The CDR3 runs to 15 residues. For the CDR3, the DNA is TGTGCCAGCTCAGAGGGACAGGGTTGGTACAATGAGCAGTTCTTC. Its protein product is CASSEGQGWYNEQFF.

The count of this clone is one. The gene calls are TRBV28 and TRBJ2-3; the D is unclear. Trimming took off 5 bases at V and 4 bases at J, with 16 bases between the two ends. The CDR3 is 15 residues long. Germline V gene sequence: CDR1 MDHEN, CDR2 SYDVKM. CDR3 coding DNA: TGTGCCAGCAGTCCCGCCGGCGGCAGAGCAGATACGCAGTATTTT. As protein: CASSPAGGRADTQYF. The variable domain in full, with the rest retrieved from reference TRBV28 and TRBJ2-3, is DVKVTQSSRYLVKRTGEKVFLECVQDMDHENMFWYRQDPGLGLRLIYFSYDVKMKEKGDIPEGYSVSREKKERFSLILESASTNQTSMYLCASSPAGGRADTQYFGPGTRLTVL.

The chain links TRBV6-1 to TRBJ2-5; perhaps TRBD2 as D (5 bases). The V gene's germline CDR1 is MNHNS and CDR2 SASEGT. This CDR3 region has 15 residues. The V end was cut by 2 bases, the J end by 5 bases, with 15 bases between. CDR3 nucleotide sequence: TGTGCCAGCAGTGAATTTGCAGGTTCGGGGGAGACCCAGTACTTC. This translates into CASSEFAGSGETQYF.

This clone was seen only once. This rearrangement joins TRBV4-2 to TRBJ2-2, with D unresolved. Trimming pared 4 bases from V and 0 bases from J, leaving 12 bases between. Germline V gene sequence: CDR1 LGHNA, CDR2 YNFKEQ. This CDR3 region has 16 residues. The CDR3 is CASSPSALSNTGELFF. The DNA of the CDR3 is TGTGCCAGCAGCCCCTCGGCCCTTTCGAACACCGGGGAGCTGTTTTTT.

The genes are TRBV19 and TRBJ2-1; D could derive from TRBD1 or TRBD2 (5 bases each). The CDR3 spans 15 residues. Trimming shortened V by 5 bases and J by 0 bases, and 11 bases separated the two germline ends. Germline V gene lookup returns CDR1 LNHDA and CDR2 SQIVND (reference sequence). The CDR3 sequence is CASSLGVSSYNEQFF. In nucleotides, the CDR3 is TGTGCCAGTAGTTTGGGGGTAAGCTCCTACAATGAGCAGTTCTTC.

The V gene is TRBV4-2, the J gene TRBJ2-2; D possibly corresponds to TRBD2 (5 bases). The V and J ends lost 4 bases and 4 bases respectively, with 13 bases between them. The CDR3 is 15 residues long. Germline CDR1 LGHNA, CDR2 YNFKEQ. Here the CDR3 reads CASSRSYTSTGELFF. DNA of the CDR3: TGTGCCAGCAGCCGAAGCTATACTAGCACCGGGGAGCTGTTTTTT.

This rearrangement joins TRBV7-2 to TRBJ2-5, with D hard to call. CDR3 length equals 15 residues. The V and J ends lost 5 bases and 1 base respectively, with 14 bases between them. CDR1 is SGHTA and CDR2 is FQGNSA in the germline V gene. This chain's CDR3 is CASSPSSGLQETQYF. The CDR3 DNA reads as TGTGCCAGCAGCCCAAGTTCCGGCCTCCAAGAGACCCAGTACTTC.

The J gene is TRBJ1-2, the V gene TRBV6-1; perhaps TRBD1 as D (6 bases). The germline gives CDR1 MNHNS, CDR2 SASEGT. The CDR3 runs 15 residues. Trimming took off 7 bases at V and 7 bases at J, with 22 bases between the two ends. The CDR3 loop is CASTYNDRSSGGYTF. Here the CDR3 DNA reads TGTGCCAGCACCTATAATGACAGGTCCAGCGGTGGCTACACCTTC.

The chain links TRBV30 to TRBJ1-2, with a weak D call TRBD1 (5 bases). Trimming took 4 bases from V and 2 from J, leaving 14 bases between them. Germline V gene data show CDR1 as GTSNPN and CDR2 as SVGIG (reference sequence). The CDR3 sequence is 14 residues long. CDR3: CAWTLNGGNYGYTF. The CDR3 bases are TGTGCCTGGACTCTGAACGGGGGAAACTATGGCTACACCTTC.

This chain links TRBV9 with TRBJ2-7, with 7 bases lining up with TRBD2. V was clipped by 0 bases and J by 2 bases; unmatched bases: 5. This CDR3 is built from 15 residues. Germline V lookup: CDR1 SGDLS, CDR2 YYNGEE. CDR3 loop: CASSVEGGVAYEQYF. The CDR3 bases are TGTGCCAGCAGCGTAGAGGGAGGGGTCGCCTACGAGCAGTACTTC.

CDR3: CASSPGGRYEQYF. The CDR3 DNA sequence: TGTGCCAGCAGTCCTGGCGGGAGGTACGAGCAGTACTTC. The chain carries TRBV28 and TRBJ2-7, with 8 nucleotides matching TRBD2. CDR1 is MDHEN and CDR2 is SYDVKM in the germline V gene. The CDR3 is 13 residues long. Unmatched junction bases numbered 4, after V lost 5 bases and J lost 4 bases.

The chain uses TRBV5-1 and TRBJ2-1; D ambiguous. Trimming took 1 base from V and 5 from J, leaving 4 bases between them. The CDR3 runs 12 residues. Germline-derived CDR1 and CDR2 are SGHRS and YFSETQ. The CDR3 spells CASSLWDNEQFF. DNA for the CDR3: TGCGCCAGCAGCTTGTGGGACAATGAGCAGTTCTTC.

In regard to this clone: This likely reflects a read error, since a far larger clone is one base away. The V call is TRBV6-5, the J call TRBJ2-7; D call uncertain. Germline CDR1 MNHEY, CDR2 SVGAGI. The CDR3 runs to 11 residues. Trimming removed 7 bases from V and 0 bases from J, with 4 bases in between. CDR3 sequence (DNA): TGTGCCAGCACCAACTCCTACGAGCAGTACTTC. It specifies CASTNSYEQYF.

In this sample, this clone turned up once. The chain joins TRBV11-3 to TRBJ1-1, with 9 positions matching TRBD1. The germline V gene has CDR1 SGHNT and CDR2 YENEEA. With V trimmed by 4 bases and J by 3 bases, 6 bases remained unmatched. CDR3 length equals 15 residues. CDR3 in amino acids: CASSSGQGSDTEAFF. The CDR3 nucleotides are TGTGCCAGCAGCTCCGGACAGGGGAGTGACACTGAAGCTTTCTTT.

This clone was recorded a few times. The J gene is TRBJ1-2, the V gene TRBV6-6, with D maybe TRBD1 (5 bases). CDR1 is MNHNY, CDR2 SVGAGI, per germline (reference sequence). CDR3 length equals 14 residues. Trimming stripped 4 bases from V and 7 bases from J, with 16 bases between. The CDR3 protein is CASSWDPAGSGYTF. The CDR3 DNA sequence: TGTGCCAGCAGTTGGGACCCGGCAGGGTCTGGCTACACCTTC.

Concerning this clone: The sample holds other DNA sequences that translate to the same CDR3. The chain recombines TRBV9 with TRBJ2-7, with D perhaps TRBD2 (6 bases). Looked up from germline, CDR1 is SGDLS and CDR2 is YYNGEE. V was pared by 0 bases and J by 2 bases, with 9 bases between. CDR3 length equals 14 residues. The CDR3 coding sequence is TGTGCCAGCAGCGTAGATGCGGGGACCTACGAGCAGTACTTC. Encoded protein: CASSVDAGTYEQYF.

This chain uses TRBV7-3 with TRBJ2-3; 7 bases fit TRBD1. V was pared by 3 bases and J by 5 bases, with 8 bases of the junction left unmatched. The CDR3 is 15 amino acids. From germline, CDR1 is SGHTA and CDR2 FQGTGA. The CDR3, as DNA: TGTGCCAGCAGCTTCTTAGGGGGCGCAATAGATACGCAGTATTTT. Encoded protein: CASSFLGGAIDTQYF. The entire variable domain, with the rest obtained from reference TRBV7-3 and TRBJ2-3, is as follows: GAGVSQTPSNKVTEKGKYVELRCDPISGHTALYWYRQSLGQGPEFLIYFQGTGAADDSGLPNDRFFAVRPEGSVSTLKIQRTERGDSAVYLCASSFLGGAIDTQYFGPGTRLTVL.